This section outlines one T cell receptor beta chain sequence together with its context. This clone was observed a single time. Its recognized antigen is unknown. The input lacks base qualities; no much larger clone sits a single base away. Library prep was done by the immunoSEQ multiplex PCR assay. For the multiplex PCR, a mixture combining 60 forward primers for TCR Vbeta segments and 13 reverse primers for TCR Jbeta segments was used. Amplification of the CDR3 region of rearranged TCR beta genes was performed with a multiplex PCR assay on genomic DNA. On the Illumina HiSeq System, the amplified TCR beta libraries were sequenced as 87-base-pair reads. Per the authors' processing: A later analysis tallied about 77 million unique TCR beta chains across the 666 repertoires, and some 12 million of those chains were shared by two or more donors. To remove PCR and sequencing errors, raw reads were error-corrected and collapsed into unique sequences using a nearest-neighbor algorithm that merged closely related sequences. Alignment of CDR3 sequences to IMGT reference sequences was used to assign V, D and J gene segments. For a sequence to be retained, a match of at least six nucleotides to both a V gene segment and a J gene segment was required. A rearrangement counted as productive if the CDR3 had no stop codons and remained in frame with V and J, and every other rearrangement counted as non-productive. Following IMGT convention, CDR3 was defined as the stretch from the second conserved V-encoded cysteine up to the conserved J-encoded phenylalanine. The earlier analysis of 450 to 750 of the donors excluded any sequence lacking an unambiguous match to a single V gene segment. An earlier analysis of fewer than 650 of the donors classified V segments as functional when productive rearrangements were above 56.7% and as segregating when the standard deviation between donors was above 5%. A statistical classification framework was built for diagnosing cytomegalovirus status from the catalog of TCR beta chain sequences. V and J gene assignment, in a later analysis, came from comparing TCR nucleotide sequences with IMGT/GENE-DB human TR gene sequences. Using the TCRdist pipeline, a later analysis assigned CDR3 sequences along with most-parsimonious VDJ recombination scenarios. In a later analysis, each TCR beta chain was defined by its CDR3 amino acid sequence together with its V-gene family, and reads lacking a unique V-gene family were excluded. To address suspected cross-contamination and a sequencing artifact, a later analysis removed around 590 highly shared, low-generation-probability nucleotide sequences. In a later analysis, a clonal expansion index was calculated for each public chain from normalized within-repertoire ranks of inferred template counts. Generation probabilities in a later analysis came from a VDJ recombination model fitted to out-of-frame rearrangements, and those results were checked against IGoR. A later analysis scored TCR-TCR, TCR-HLA and TCR-CMV co-occurrence with hypergeometric tests, applying a repertoire-size bias correction to TCR pairs. A later analysis estimated false discovery rates by permuting HLA or CMV assignments 20 times. In a later analysis, co-occurring TCRs were grouped with DBSCAN, and TCRdist sequence similarity was added when clustering was performed within HLA-allele-positive subsets. For co-occurrence clustering, repertoires with fewer than 30,000 or more than 120,000 public chains were excluded, along with five or six repertoires with anomalous nucleotide sharing. The table comes from immuneACCESS by way of TCRdb, which keeps in-frame sequences with V and J called. Part of the clones is missing from these tables; in studies checked, under half for an unresolved V gene and the rest for unknown reasons. That table gives V, J and clone size, and the DNA gave D and trimming. For this sample the table gives about 190,000 clones, of which roughly 75% were detected only once. About 4.4% of the sample belongs to the ten largest clones.

The cohort was made up of approximately 670 healthy bone marrow donors. Cohort members were all nominally healthy when sampled, although unrecorded immune exposures were likely present. The donor was CMV seropositive and was included in the group of approximately 310 seropositive cohort members. Every donor gave a peripheral blood sample, and the peripheral blood mononuclear cells from that sample were used for TCR beta sequencing. Genomic DNA extraction from the blood cell samples was performed with the Qiagen DNeasy Blood Extraction Kit. The data were taken from a study of cytomegalovirus exposure and HLA in healthy donors (dated by TCRdb to about 2017). Some background on the complete study: An earlier analysis of about 530 of the donors reported around 280 Gb of sequence data and 117 million unique TCR beta sequences obtained from 150 million to 200 million T cells. An early release that covered around 590 HLA-typed donors contained about 300 gigabases of sequencing data and tens of millions of unique TCR sequences. The genetic ancestry cluster associated with self-reported Caucasian donors included 70% to 85% of the approximately 400 genotyped donors. The study was designed to test whether signatures of past pathogen exposure could be identified by cataloging public T cell receptors. Using immunosequencing, the study profiled T cell repertoires from 500 to 800 subjects and related those repertoires to cytomegalovirus serostatus. A separate validation cohort of roughly 120 different subjects was used in addition to the 666-subject first cohort. The study combined high-throughput TCR immunosequencing, statistical association of individual TCRs with disease status, and machine learning to predict cytomegalovirus infection status. To study patterns of TCR occurrence, a later analysis re-analyzed previously published TCR beta repertoires from 550 to 800 donors and added high-resolution HLA genotyping. Rather than using new phenotypic data, the later analysis identified candidate immune exposures from TCR beta sequences and from how often those sequences occurred across donors. An earlier analysis of 587 of the donors applied high-throughput TCR beta sequencing to assess whether each TCR beta V gene segment acted as functional or pseudogenic. Donor age, sex, ethnicity and CMV serostatus were collected together with the repertoire data. Genome-wide SNP genotypes for about 55% of the roughly 670 donors were used in a later genetic analysis, which treated that subset as a discovery cohort. Every discovery cohort repertoire had been produced on one sequencing platform. Both class I and class II loci were covered by HLA typing, at four-digit resolution. Typing coverage varied by locus: about 620-630 donors for A, B, C, DRB1 and DQB1; approximately 560 for DQA1; some 610 for DPA1; roughly 470 for DPB1. About 5 DR-DQ haplotypes were handled as single units for association and clustering, since linkage in the cohort was strong. On average, around 240,000 unique TCR beta nucleotide sequences were sequenced per donor among roughly 430 genotyped donors of the cohort, with 15% to 20% of those sequences being non-productive. Findings and caveats that apply to the study as a whole: When HLA alleles, especially DR and DQ, strongly co-occurred, TCR associations were difficult to assign to individual alleles. Cytomegalovirus status was reported to be diagnosed by the classifier with high specificity and sensitivity in both the original and validation cohorts. Linkage disequilibrium might explain the correlated functional status among segregating V segments, but an unknown experimental factor could not be ruled out. The authors suggested that the approach could potentially be extended to other disease states and immunological phenotypes. Because counts were too low, about 18 rarely observed V segments, including chromosome 9 orphons, were excluded from the earlier analysis of under 650 of the donors. Most TCR sequences were observed very rarely across donors, whereas some public TCRs were present in many individuals. The 87-base-pair reads could not distinguish some IMGT-functional V segments, including TRBV6-2 and TRBV6-3, so those segments were excluded. Specific HLA alleles were associated with roughly 16,000 TCR beta sequences at a false discovery rate of 0.05 in a later analysis. A total of 150 or so TCR beta chains were listed by the study as associated with cytomegalovirus. A later analysis found that HLA-associated TCR beta chains were more clonally expanded and had lower generation probabilities than equally common non-associated chains. Presence/absence analyses assumed roughly uniform sequencing depth across donors, an assumption that may not hold. A further reported finding was that TCR beta sequences accurately predicted the HLA-A and HLA-B alleles for most subjects in the first cohort. For the cohort, immune exposure information was limited to CMV serostatus. An association between a missense DCLRE1C variant and V-gene and J-gene trimming of TCR beta chains was found in a later genetic analysis and replicated in an independent cohort. Compared with the roughly 670-donor mean, donors in an Asian-associated ancestry cluster had fewer N-insertions in productive TCRs, according to a later genetic analysis. According to a later analysis, TCR association rates differed among HLA loci, with DRB1 alleles showing the most associated TCRs and HLA-C alleles showing the fewest. Only TCR beta chains were sequenced in this cohort, and the absence of alpha or paired-chain data limited detectable features. A cluster of highly shared sequence variants was judged likely to represent a technical artifact of the sequencing pipeline. In a later analysis, most CMV-associated TCR beta chains were found to appear HLA-restricted, with HLA associations seemingly driven largely by CMV exposure. A few of the identified cytomegalovirus-associated TCR beta chains were confirmed in vitro to be specific for cytomegalovirus antigens. According to a later analysis, parvovirus B19, influenza, CMV and Epstein-Barr virus appeared linked to several top co-occurrence clusters. In an earlier analysis of several hundred of the donors, most TCR beta V segments were observed in productive rearrangements about 87% or about 30% of the time, broadly matching IMGT annotations. HLA typing was unavailable for some donors at each locus, so association tests used only the typed subset.

CDR1 and CDR2, per the germline V gene, are LGHNA and YSLEER. V is reduced by 0 bases and J by 8 bases, leaving a spacing of 7 bases between them. The CDR3 runs 13 amino acids, cysteine and phenylalanine included. The only DNA kept is the CDR3, 39 bases in frame from the first base. The TCR sequence derives from a man younger than 40 in good health and CMV-seropositive. Source material: PBMCs. The rearranged chain carries TRBV4-3 and TRBJ1-4, with the D gene too uncertain to name. For the CDR3, the sequence is CASSQDLEEKLFF. The DNA sequence is TGCGCCAGCAGCCAAGATCTCGAGGAAAAACTGTTTTTT.